This TCR beta chain was documented in a study of blood T cell repertoires in COVID-19. Study information: There were acute and convalescent COVID-19 samples, and they came from the United States, Italy and Spain. T cells, B-cell-depleted T cells, or PBMCs supplied cDNA or gDNA.

In the authors' methods: Amplified reference gene primers provided the basis for estimating nucleated cell counts. Profiling relied on immunoSEQ multiplex PCR, and the TCRdb table lists in-frame clones only, not all of them. Clone size and the V and J calls come from that table; the DNA yielded D and trimming. Found here are around 150,000 clones, about 85% of them singletons; the top ten hold around 0.99%. Germline V gene sequence: CDR1 GTSNPN, CDR2 SVGIG (reference sequence). V gave up 0 bases and J gave up 4 bases, with 24 bases separating them. The CDR3 loop spans 18 amino acids. The V gene is TRBV30, the J gene TRBJ1-2, with a possible D match to TRBD1 (6 bases). This clonotype was sampled from a man younger than 30 with acute or convalescent COVID-19. Source material: peripheral blood. The chain's CDR3 is CAWSVPPGGRLLGYGYTF. The DNA for the CDR3 is TGTGCCTGGAGTGTACCTCCCGGGGGGCGCCTTCTCGGCTATGGCTACACCTTC.